The clone carrying this T cell receptor beta chain was counted a few times. Its target is not known. This specimen belongs to a study of shared clonotypes between healthy human individuals. Findings of the study overall: Large depth notwithstanding, sorted-subset sequencing proved incomplete by rarefaction.

Memory CD4+ cells were the fraction left after CD45RA+ naive selection. The data were produced by immunoSEQ multiplex PCR, yet TCRdb's version contains in-frame clones alone and is incomplete. The table records about 2.3 million clones, approximately 95% of them present only once. The CDR3 contains 16 residues. Germline V gene lookup returns CDR1 SGHNT and CDR2 YYREEE (reference sequence). Germline trimming cut 4 bases from V and 5 bases from J; bases unmatched to any gene: 13. Sequencing used naive CD4+ T cells from PBMCs. The subset denotes: CD45RA+ positively selected. The chain uses TRBV5-4 and TRBJ2-5; TRBD1 matches 8 bases. The receptor was isolated from a man in his late teens or twenties in good health. Some clones in this sample may be carry-over from other donors' samples. The CDR3, as DNA: TGTGCCAGCAGCAGCCGAAAACAGGGGGTGGGGGAGACCCAGTACTTC. Translated: CASSSRKQGVGETQYF.